This T cell receptor (beta chain) originates from a study of CXCR3-negative and CXCR3-positive naive CD8 T cells. Study context: Overall TRB read output was some 140 million, and each library contained about 1.5 +/- 0.3 million reads.

Germline-derived CDR1 and CDR2 are SEHNR and FQNEAQ (reference sequence). The CDR3 is 19 residues long. UMI labels and 5' RACE were used to prepare the TRB cDNA libraries. TCRdb re-called the 5' RACE reads; one entry per CDR3 protein, DNA not given. This sample's table reports 100,000 to 150,000 distinct CDR3 sequences. Whole-study findings and limits: Comparably high diversity marked both naive subsets, whereas memory CD8+ cells had much lower diversity. Naive subsets displayed similar surface CD5, and TCR strength was inferred from TRB CDR3 properties.

CD45RO-CCR7+CD27+CD95- defined naive CD8+ T cells. About this clonotype: The antigen is undetermined.

This sequence originates from a human donor in good health. Some clones in this sample may be carry-over from other donors' samples. Sequencing was done on a sample of naive CXCR3- CD8+ T cells from blood. Subset indicated: CD45RO-CCR7+CD27+CD95- naive CD8+ T cells lacking CXCR3 (TNR3-). V and J are TRBV7-9 and TRBJ2-3; as DNA is missing, the TRBD2 call by TCRdb cannot be tested. CDR3 amino acids: CASSLPGLAGAPSTDTQYF.